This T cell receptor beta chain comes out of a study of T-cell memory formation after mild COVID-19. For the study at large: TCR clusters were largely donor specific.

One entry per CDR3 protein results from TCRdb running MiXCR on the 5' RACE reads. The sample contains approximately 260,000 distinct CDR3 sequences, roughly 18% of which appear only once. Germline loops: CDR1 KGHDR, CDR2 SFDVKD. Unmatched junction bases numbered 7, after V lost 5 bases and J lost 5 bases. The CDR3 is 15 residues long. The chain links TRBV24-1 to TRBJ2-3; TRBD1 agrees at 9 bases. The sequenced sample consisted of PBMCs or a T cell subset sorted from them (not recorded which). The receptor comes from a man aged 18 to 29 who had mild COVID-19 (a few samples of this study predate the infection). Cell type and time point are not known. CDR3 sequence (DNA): TGTGCCACCAGTGCTGCACAGGGGGCTGGAGATACGCAGTATTTT. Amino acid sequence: CATSAAQGAGDTQYF.